In its sample, the clone carrying this T cell receptor beta chain was seen once. The data belong to a study of blood T cell repertoires in COVID-19. Background on the study: Samples taken during acute and convalescent COVID-19 were collected in the United States, Italy and Spain. The analysed material was cDNA or gDNA that came from T cells, B-cell-depleted T cells, or PBMCs.

How the authors handled the data: By means of reference gene primer amplification, nucleated cell counts were estimated. Clones were read by immunoSEQ multiplex PCR, and TCRdb kept only the in-frame ones, dropping some. V, J and clone size are taken as reported in that table, and D and trimming were inferred from the DNA itself. The table includes some 670,000 clones, approximately 90% detected once. This CDR3 has 16 amino acids. Germline V CDR1 and CDR2: KGHDR, SFDVKD. V shed 0 bases and J 7 bases; nucleotides not matched to a gene: 6. The sequence came from a woman between 18 and 29 years old with acute or convalescent COVID-19. The chain combines TRBV24-1 with TRBJ2-1; TRBD1 aligns across 9 bases. The sequenced sample was peripheral blood. CDR3 amino acids: CATSDLWGTGTNEQFF. In nucleotides, the CDR3 is TGTGCCACCAGTGATTTGTGGGGGACAGGGACAAATGAGCAGTTCTTC.